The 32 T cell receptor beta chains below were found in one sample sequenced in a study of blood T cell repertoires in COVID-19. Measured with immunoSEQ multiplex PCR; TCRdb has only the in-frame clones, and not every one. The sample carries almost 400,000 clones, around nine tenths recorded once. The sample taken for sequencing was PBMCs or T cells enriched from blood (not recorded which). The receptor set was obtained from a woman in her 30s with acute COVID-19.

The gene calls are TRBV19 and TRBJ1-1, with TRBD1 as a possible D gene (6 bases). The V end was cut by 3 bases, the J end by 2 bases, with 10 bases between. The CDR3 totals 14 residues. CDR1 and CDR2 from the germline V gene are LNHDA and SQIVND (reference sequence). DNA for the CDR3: TGTGCCAGTAGTATGGAGGACAGAAACACTGAAGCTTTCTTT. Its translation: CASSMEDRNTEAFF.

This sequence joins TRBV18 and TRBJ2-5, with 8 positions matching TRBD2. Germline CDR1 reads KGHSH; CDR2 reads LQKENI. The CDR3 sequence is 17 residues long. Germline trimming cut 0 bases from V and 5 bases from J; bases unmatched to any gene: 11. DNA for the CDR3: TGTGCCAGCTCACCACCCGTGGGAGGACTAGCTGGGGAGACCCAGTACTTC. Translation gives CASSPPVGGLAGETQYF.

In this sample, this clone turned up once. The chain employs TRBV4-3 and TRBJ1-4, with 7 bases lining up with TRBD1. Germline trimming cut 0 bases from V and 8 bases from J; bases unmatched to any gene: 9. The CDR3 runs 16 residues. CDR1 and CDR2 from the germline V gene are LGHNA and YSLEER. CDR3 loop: CASSQDLGGIGEKLFF. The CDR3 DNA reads TGCGCCAGCAGCCAAGATCTAGGGGGCATCGGGGAAAAACTGTTTTTT.

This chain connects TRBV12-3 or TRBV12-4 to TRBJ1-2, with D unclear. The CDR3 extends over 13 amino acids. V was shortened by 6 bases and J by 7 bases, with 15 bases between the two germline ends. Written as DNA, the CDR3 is TGTGCCAGCAGCCGTCCTTTCGTCGGTGGCTACACCTTC. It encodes CASSRPFVGGYTF.

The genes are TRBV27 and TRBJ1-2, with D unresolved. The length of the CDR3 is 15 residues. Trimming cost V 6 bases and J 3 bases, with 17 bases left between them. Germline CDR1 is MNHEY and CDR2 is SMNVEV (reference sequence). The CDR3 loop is CASRKLGMWDYGYTF. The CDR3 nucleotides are TGTGCCAGCAGAAAACTAGGAATGTGGGACTATGGCTACACCTTC.

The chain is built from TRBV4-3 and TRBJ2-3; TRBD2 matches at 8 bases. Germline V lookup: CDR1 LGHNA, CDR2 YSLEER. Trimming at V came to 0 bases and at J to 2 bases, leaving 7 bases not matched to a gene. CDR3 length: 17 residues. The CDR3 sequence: CASSQDQGSGATDTQYF. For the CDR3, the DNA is TGCGCCAGCAGCCAAGATCAAGGTAGCGGGGCCACAGATACGCAGTATTTT.

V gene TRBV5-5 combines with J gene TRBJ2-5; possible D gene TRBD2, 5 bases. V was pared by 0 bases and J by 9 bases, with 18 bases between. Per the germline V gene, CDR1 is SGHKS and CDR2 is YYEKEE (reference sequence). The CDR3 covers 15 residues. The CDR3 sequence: CASSLDVLTWESQYF. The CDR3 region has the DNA TGTGCCAGCAGCTTGGATGTCCTGACCTGGGAGTCCCAGTACTTC. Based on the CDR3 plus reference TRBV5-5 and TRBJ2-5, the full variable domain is DAGVTQSPTHLIKTRGQQVTLRCSPISGHKSVSWYQQVLGQGPQFIFQYYEKEERGRGNFPDRFSARQFPNYSSELNVNALLLGDSALYLCASSLDVLTWESQYFGPGTRLLVL.

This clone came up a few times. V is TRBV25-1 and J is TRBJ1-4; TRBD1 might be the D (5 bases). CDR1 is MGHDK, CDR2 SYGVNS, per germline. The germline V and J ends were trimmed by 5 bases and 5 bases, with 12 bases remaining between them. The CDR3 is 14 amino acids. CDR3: CASSNSGFNEKLFF. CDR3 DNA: TGTGCCAGCAGTAATTCAGGGTTCAATGAAAAACTGTTTTTT.

Here the CDR3 reads CASSSGPGQGAEEQYF. The CDR3 bases are TGTGCCAGCAGCTCTGGACCGGGACAGGGGGCGGAAGAGCAGTACTTC. V usage is TRBV13 and J usage is TRBJ2-7, with 12 bases that match TRBD1. V gave up 4 bases and J gave up 7 bases; unmatched junction bases: 11. CDR1 and CDR2 from the germline V gene are PRHDT and FYEKMQ (reference sequence). This CDR3 has 16 amino acids.

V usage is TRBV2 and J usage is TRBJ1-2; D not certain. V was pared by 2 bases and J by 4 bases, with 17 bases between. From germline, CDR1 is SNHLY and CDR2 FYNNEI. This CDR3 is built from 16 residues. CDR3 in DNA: TGTGCCAGCAGTGAATGGGAGGGCCCGTCTTCCTATGGCTACACCTTC. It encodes CASSEWEGPSSYGYTF. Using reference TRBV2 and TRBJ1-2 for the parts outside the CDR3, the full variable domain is EPEVTQTPSHQVTQMGQEVILRCVPISNHLYFYWYRQILGQKVEFLVSFYNNEISEKSEIFDDQFSVERPDGSNFTLKIRSTKLEDSAMYFCASSEWEGPSSYGYTFGSGTRLTVV.

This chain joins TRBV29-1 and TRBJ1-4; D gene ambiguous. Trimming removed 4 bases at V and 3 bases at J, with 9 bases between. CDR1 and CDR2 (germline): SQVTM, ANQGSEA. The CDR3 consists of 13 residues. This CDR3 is CSVAVEANEKLFF. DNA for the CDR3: TGCAGCGTTGCGGTCGAGGCTAATGAAAAACTGTTTTTT.

Here the CDR3 DNA reads TGTGCCAGCAGCTTTAGCGGGGGATTAGCCGGGGAGCTGTTTTTT. This sequence encodes CASSFSGGLAGELFF. The chain has TRBV11-2 and TRBJ2-2, with TRBD2 matching 9 bases. The CDR3 loop spans 15 amino acids. Trimming cost V 3 bases and J 6 bases; bases outside gene matches: 5. Germline CDR1 SGHAT, CDR2 FQNNGV.

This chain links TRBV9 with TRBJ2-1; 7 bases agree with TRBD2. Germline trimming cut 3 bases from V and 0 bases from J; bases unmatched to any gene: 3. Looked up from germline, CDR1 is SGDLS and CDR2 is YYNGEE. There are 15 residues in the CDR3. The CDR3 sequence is CASSASGSSYNEQFF. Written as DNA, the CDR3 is TGTGCCAGCAGCGCTAGCGGTAGCTCCTACAATGAGCAGTTCTTC.

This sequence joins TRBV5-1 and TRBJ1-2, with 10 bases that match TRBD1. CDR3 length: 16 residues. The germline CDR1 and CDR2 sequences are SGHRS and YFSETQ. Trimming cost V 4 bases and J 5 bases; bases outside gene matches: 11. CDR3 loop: CASSPGQGIPIYGYTF. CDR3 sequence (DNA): TGCGCCAGCAGCCCGGGACAGGGGATACCAATTTATGGCTACACCTTC. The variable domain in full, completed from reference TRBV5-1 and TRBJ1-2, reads KAGVTQTPRYLIKTRGQQVTLSCSPISGHRSVSWYQQTPGQGLQFLFEYFSETQRNKGNFPGRFSGRQFSNSRSEMNVSTLELGDSALYLCASSPGQGIPIYGYTFGSGTRLTVV.

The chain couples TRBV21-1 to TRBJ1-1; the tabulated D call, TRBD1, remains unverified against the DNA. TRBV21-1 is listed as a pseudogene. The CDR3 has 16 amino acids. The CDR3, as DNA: TGTGCCAGCAGCAAAGTCCCAGGGGGAATGAACACTGAAGCTTTCTTT. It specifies CASSKVPGGMNTEAFF.

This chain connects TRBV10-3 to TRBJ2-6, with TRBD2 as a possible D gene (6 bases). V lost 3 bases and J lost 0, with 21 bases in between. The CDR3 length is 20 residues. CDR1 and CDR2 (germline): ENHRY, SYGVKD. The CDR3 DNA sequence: TGTGCCATCAGTGAAAGTTTGAATCTGGGCGGGGACTCTGGGGCCAACGTCCTGACTTTC. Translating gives CAISESLNLGGDSGANVLTF.

The CDR3 is CASSRGDRYYEQYF. The CDR3 coding sequence is TGTGCCAGTAGTAGAGGGGACAGGTACTACGAGCAGTACTTC. The chain combines TRBV19 with TRBJ2-7; TRBD1 aligns across 8 bases. Germline CDR1 is LNHDA and CDR2 is SQIVND (reference sequence). The junction had 5 bases not matched to a gene; V was cut back by 4 bases and J by 3 bases. There are 14 residues in the CDR3. Full variable domain (outside the CDR3, taken from reference TRBV19 and TRBJ2-7): DGGITQSPKYLFRKEGQNVTLSCEQNLNHDAMYWYRQDPGQGLRLIYYSQIVNDFQKGDIAEGYSVSREKKESFPLTVTSAQKNPTAFYLCASSRGDRYYEQYFGPGTRLTVT.

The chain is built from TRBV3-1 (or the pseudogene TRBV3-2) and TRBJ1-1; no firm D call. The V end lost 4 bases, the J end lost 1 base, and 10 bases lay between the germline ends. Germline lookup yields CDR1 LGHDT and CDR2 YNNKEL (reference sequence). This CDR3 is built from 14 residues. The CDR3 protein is CASSRFTGNTEAFF. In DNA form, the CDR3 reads TGTGCCAGCAGCCGCTTTACCGGGAACACTGAAGCTTTCTTT.

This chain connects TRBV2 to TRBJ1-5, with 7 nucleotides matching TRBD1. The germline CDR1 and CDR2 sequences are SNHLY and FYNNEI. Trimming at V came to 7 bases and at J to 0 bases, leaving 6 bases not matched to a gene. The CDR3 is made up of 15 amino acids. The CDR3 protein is CASKGGTASNQPQHF. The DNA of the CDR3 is TGTGCCAGCAAAGGAGGGACAGCTAGCAATCAGCCCCAGCATTTT.

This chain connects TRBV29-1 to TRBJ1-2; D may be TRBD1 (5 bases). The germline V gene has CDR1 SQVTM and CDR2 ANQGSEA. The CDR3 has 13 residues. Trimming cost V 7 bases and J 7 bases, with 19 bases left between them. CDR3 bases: TGCAGCGGCTCACCGGCGGCGGGGGTTGGCTACACCTTC. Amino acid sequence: CSGSPAAGVGYTF.

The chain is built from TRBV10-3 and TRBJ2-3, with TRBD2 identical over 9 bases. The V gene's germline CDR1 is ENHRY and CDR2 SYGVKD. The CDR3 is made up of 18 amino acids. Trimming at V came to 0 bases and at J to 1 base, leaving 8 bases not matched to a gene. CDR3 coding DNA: TGTGCCATCAGTGAGTCCGGTCCCGGGACTAGCCGCACAGATACGCAGTATTTT. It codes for CAISESGPGTSRTDTQYF.

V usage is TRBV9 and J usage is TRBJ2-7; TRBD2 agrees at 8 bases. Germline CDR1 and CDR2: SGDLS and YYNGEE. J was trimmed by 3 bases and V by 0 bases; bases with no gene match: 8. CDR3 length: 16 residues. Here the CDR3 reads CASSVGQGGGLYEQYF. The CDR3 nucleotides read TGTGCCAGCAGCGTAGGTCAAGGCGGGGGGCTCTACGAGCAGTACTTC.

The CDR3 nucleotides are TGTGCCAGCAGCCCTGTCTCTGGGGCCAACGTCCTGACTTTC. Protein product: CASSPVSGANVLTF. V is TRBV3-1 (or the pseudogene TRBV3-2) and J is TRBJ2-6; unclear D gene. The CDR3 runs 14 residues. Germline V gene sequence: CDR1 LGHDT, CDR2 YNNKEL (reference sequence). Trimming pared 4 bases from V and 0 bases from J, leaving 4 bases between.

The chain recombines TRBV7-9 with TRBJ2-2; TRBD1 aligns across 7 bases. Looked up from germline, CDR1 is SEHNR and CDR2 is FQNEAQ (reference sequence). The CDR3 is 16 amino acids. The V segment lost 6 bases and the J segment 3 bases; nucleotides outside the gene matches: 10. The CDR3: CASSIRGNRDTGELFF. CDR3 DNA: TGTGCCAGCAGTATCAGGGGGAATAGGGACACCGGGGAGCTGTTTTTT.

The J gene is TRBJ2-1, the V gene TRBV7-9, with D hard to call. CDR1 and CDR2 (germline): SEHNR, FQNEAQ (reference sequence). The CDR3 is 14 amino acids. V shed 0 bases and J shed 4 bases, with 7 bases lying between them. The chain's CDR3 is CASSLASTYNEQFF. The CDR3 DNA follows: TGTGCCAGCAGCTTAGCTTCGACTTACAATGAGCAGTTCTTC.

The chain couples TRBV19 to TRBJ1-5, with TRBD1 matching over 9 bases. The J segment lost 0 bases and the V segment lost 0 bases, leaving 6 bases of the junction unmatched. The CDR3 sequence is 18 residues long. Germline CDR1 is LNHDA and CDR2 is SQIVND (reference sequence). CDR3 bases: TGTGCCAGTAGTATAGAGAACAGGGGGCCTTATAGCAATCAGCCCCAGCATTTT. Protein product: CASSIENRGPYSNQPQHF.

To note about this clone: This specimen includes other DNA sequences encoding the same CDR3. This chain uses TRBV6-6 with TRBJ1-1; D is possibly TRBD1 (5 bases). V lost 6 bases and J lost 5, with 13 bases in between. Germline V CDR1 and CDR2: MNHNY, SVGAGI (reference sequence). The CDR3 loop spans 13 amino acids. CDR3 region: CASRTGGLTEAFF. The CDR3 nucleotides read TGTGCCAGCAGAACCGGGGGTTTAACTGAAGCTTTCTTT.

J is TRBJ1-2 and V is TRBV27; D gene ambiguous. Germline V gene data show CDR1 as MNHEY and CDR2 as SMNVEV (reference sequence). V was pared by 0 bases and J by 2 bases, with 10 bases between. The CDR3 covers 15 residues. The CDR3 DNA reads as TGTGCCAGCAGTTTATCGTTGTCGGGGAACTATGGCTACACCTTC. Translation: CASSLSLSGNYGYTF.

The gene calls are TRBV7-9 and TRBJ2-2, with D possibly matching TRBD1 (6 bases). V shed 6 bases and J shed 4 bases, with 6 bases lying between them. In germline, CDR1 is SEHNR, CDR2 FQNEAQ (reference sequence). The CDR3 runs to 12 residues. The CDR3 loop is CASRTGTGELFF. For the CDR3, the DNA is TGTGCCAGCAGGACAGGCACCGGGGAGCTGTTTTTT.

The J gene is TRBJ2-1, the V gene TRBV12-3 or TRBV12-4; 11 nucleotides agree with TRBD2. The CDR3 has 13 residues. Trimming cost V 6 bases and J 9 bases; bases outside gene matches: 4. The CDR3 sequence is CASSPGTSGEQFF. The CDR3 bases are TGTGCCAGCAGCCCCGGGACTAGCGGTGAGCAGTTCTTC.

CDR3 in DNA: TGTGCCAGCAGCTTATACGGTGGTCGTCAATACAATGAGCAGTTCTTC. Translating gives CASSLYGGRQYNEQFF. This chain connects TRBV7-2 to TRBJ2-1, with D unresolved. Trimming cost V 2 bases and J 4 bases, with 15 bases left between them. The CDR3 is made up of 16 amino acids. Germline CDR1 is SGHTA and CDR2 is FQGNSA.

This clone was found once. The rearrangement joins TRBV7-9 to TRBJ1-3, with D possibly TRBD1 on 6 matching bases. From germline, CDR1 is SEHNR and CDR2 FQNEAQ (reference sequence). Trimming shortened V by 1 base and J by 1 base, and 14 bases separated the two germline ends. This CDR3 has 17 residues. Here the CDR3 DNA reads TGTGCCAGCAGCTTAGAAGGCAGGGGACCATCTGGAAACACCATATATTTT. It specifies CASSLEGRGPSGNTIYF.